Listed here are 13 T cell receptor beta chains from one sample, sequenced in a study of shared T cell receptors in the human thymus. Assay: immunoSEQ multiplex PCR; the TCRdb copy retains only in-frame clones and omits some. The sample shows roughly 550,000 clones, more than 75% of them seen only once. The same sample was also studied in work on human thymus T cells.

The source material was thymocytes. The receptors were gathered from a boy under three years old with a congenital heart defect.

The chain employs TRBV5-1 and TRBJ2-3, with D perhaps TRBD2 (6 bases). The V end lost 2 bases, the J end lost 5 bases, and 12 bases lay between the germline ends. From germline, CDR1 is SGHRS and CDR2 YFSETQ. The CDR3 covers 14 residues. In nucleotides, the CDR3 is TGCGCCAGCAGCTTTGGCGGAGGGGTAGATACGCAGTATTTT. Its translation is CASSFGGGVDTQYF.

The chain couples TRBV28 to TRBJ2-3; 8 bases match TRBD1. Germline V CDR1 and CDR2: MDHEN, SYDVKM. After removal of 2 bases from V and 6 bases from J, the junction contained 4 bases not matched to a gene. This CDR3 is built from 14 residues. CDR3 in amino acids: CASSLETGDDTQYF. CDR3 DNA sequence: TGTGCCAGCAGTTTAGAGACAGGGGATGATACGCAGTATTTT.

The V gene is TRBV28, the J gene TRBJ2-5; maybe TRBD2 (6 bases). The CDR3 extends over 17 amino acids. CDR1 and CDR2 (germline): MDHEN, SYDVKM. The V end lost 7 bases, the J end lost 4 bases, and 25 bases lay between the germline ends. The CDR3 loop is CASIAGQVRREGETQYF. The CDR3 bases are TGTGCCAGCATCGCGGGTCAGGTTAGGCGGGAAGGAGAGACCCAGTACTTC. Complete variable domain (other parts from reference TRBV28 and TRBJ2-5): DVKVTQSSRYLVKRTGEKVFLECVQDMDHENMFWYRQDPGLGLRLIYFSYDVKMKEKGDIPEGYSVSREKKERFSLILESASTNQTSMYLCASIAGQVRREGETQYFGPGTRLLVL.

This chain uses TRBV5-1 with TRBJ2-4, with 12 bases fitting TRBD2. Germline V gene data show CDR1 as SGHRS and CDR2 as YFSETQ. Trimming at V came to 7 bases and at J to 10 bases, leaving 3 bases not matched to a gene. The CDR3 runs 12 residues. The CDR3 loop is CASSGLAGIQYF. DNA for the CDR3: TGCGCCAGCTCTGGACTAGCGGGAATTCAGTACTTC.

The rearrangement uses TRBV10-3 and TRBJ2-6; 8 nucleotides align to TRBD2. This CDR3 contains 18 residues. The V gene end was trimmed by 8 bases and the J gene end by 0 bases; junction bases not matched to a gene: 12. Germline CDR1 and CDR2: ENHRY and SYGVKD. For the CDR3, the DNA is TGTGCCATCGGTTCCCAACTAGCGGCTAGCTCTGGGGCCAACGTCCTGACTTTC. This gives the protein CAIGSQLAASSGANVLTF.

Remarks on this clone: The final CDR3 position lacks the conserved phenylalanine or tryptophan, pointing to a likely read error. This chain uses TRBV5-1 with TRBJ2-7, with 7 bases identical to TRBD1. The junction had 10 bases not matched to a gene; V was cut back by 5 bases and J by 2 bases. CDR3 length equals 15 residues. Per germline, CDR1 SGHRS and CDR2 YFSETQ. The CDR3 protein is CASRDDRARPYEQYL. For the CDR3, the DNA is TGCGCCAGCAGGGACGACAGGGCAAGGCCCTACGAGCAGTACCTC.

In its sample, this clone was seen once. This chain links TRBV7-9 with TRBJ1-4, with unresolved D. V dropped 2 bases and J dropped 3 bases, with 19 bases sitting between them. The V gene's germline CDR1 is SEHNR and CDR2 FQNEAQ (reference sequence). CDR3 size: 18 residues. CDR3 bases: TGTGCCAGCAGCTTACCAACTCGACGGACTGCCTCTAATGAAAAACTGTTTTTT. Its translation is CASSLPTRRTASNEKLFF.

A word on this clone: This sample also contains other DNA sequences that code for the same CDR3. The chain recombines TRBV20-1 with TRBJ2-7; D perhaps matches TRBD1 (6 bases). The CDR3 is made up of 11 amino acids. V was pared by 6 bases and J by 3 bases, with 9 bases between. Germline CDR1 is DFQATT and CDR2 is SNEGSKA (reference sequence). In nucleotides, the CDR3 is TGCAGTGCGCCGGACAGCTACGAGCAGTACTTC. It translates to CSAPDSYEQYF.

The gene calls are TRBV7-8 and TRBJ2-7; 8 nucleotides agree with TRBD2. The J segment lost 2 bases and the V segment lost 1 base, leaving 1 base of the junction unmatched. The CDR3 length is 14 residues. Germline values: CDR1 SGHVS, CDR2 FQNEAQ. The CDR3 reads CASSLGAGAYEQYF. DNA of the CDR3: TGTGCCAGCAGCTTAGGAGCGGGGGCCTACGAGCAGTACTTC.

This chain uses TRBV5-6 with TRBJ2-7; tentatively, D is TRBD2 (6 bases). Between the trimmed V and J ends, which lost 3 bases and 0 bases, there was a span of 10 bases. Germline V gives CDR1 SGHDT, CDR2 YYEEEE. This CDR3 has 14 amino acids. The CDR3 loop is CASSWLAASYEQYF. CDR3 DNA sequence: TGTGCCAGCAGCTGGTTAGCGGCCTCCTACGAGCAGTACTTC.

The chain employs TRBV11-2 and TRBJ2-3; D may be TRBD2 (6 bases). The length of the CDR3 is 15 residues. Looked up from germline, CDR1 is SGHAT and CDR2 is FQNNGV. V was trimmed by 4 bases and J by 1 base, leaving 12 bases between them. CDR3 residues: CASSSGWGGTDTQYF. CDR3 DNA: TGTGCCAGCAGCTCTGGGTGGGGGGGCACAGATACGCAGTATTTT. Supplemented by reference TRBV11-2 and TRBJ2-3, the full variable domain reads EAGVAQSPRYKIIEKRQSVAFWCNPISGHATLYWYQQILGQGPKLLIQFQNNGVVDDSQLPKDRFSAERLKGVDSTLKIQPAKLEDSAVYLCASSSGWGGTDTQYFGPGTRLTVL.

V is TRBV6-6 and J is TRBJ2-7; 10 nucleotides agree with TRBD2. Germline loops: CDR1 MNHNY, CDR2 SVGAGI (reference sequence). Trimming took 5 bases from V and 2 from J; bases not matched to a gene: 0. The length of the CDR3 is 13 residues. Here the CDR3 DNA reads TGTGCCAGCAGTGGACTAGCGGCCTACGAGCAGTACTTC. This encodes CASSGLAAYEQYF.

This clone appeared a single time. CDR3 nucleotide sequence: TGTGCCAGCAGTCCCAAGGGACTGTTGCAACATGTCGGGCAGTTCTTC. It yields the protein CASSPKGLLQHVGQFF. The V gene is TRBV27, the J gene TRBJ2-1, with D perhaps matching TRBD2 (6 bases). CDR1 is MNHEY, CDR2 SMNVEV, per germline (reference sequence). Trimming removed 5 bases from V and 12 bases from J, with 26 bases in between. The CDR3 sequence is 16 residues long.